This T cell receptor beta chain was sequenced during a study of blood T cell repertoires in COVID-19. The table came from immunoSEQ multiplex PCR; TCRdb's copy has only in-frame clones and leaves some out. The sample contains hundreds of thousands of clones, about 92% of which appear only once. CDR1 is MNHEY, CDR2 SMNVEV, per germline (reference sequence). CDR3 length: 14 amino acids. The V and J ends lost 5 bases and 10 bases, in that order; junction bases with no gene match: 8. The origin of this receptor is a man in his 60s who had recovered from COVID-19. The chain couples TRBV27 to TRBJ1-6; 7 nucleotides match TRBD1. Sequenced sample: PBMCs or T cells enriched from blood (not recorded which). This CDR3 is CASSMTGPRSPLHF. The CDR3 DNA reads as TGTGCCAGCAGTATGACAGGGCCTCGATCACCCCTCCACTTT.